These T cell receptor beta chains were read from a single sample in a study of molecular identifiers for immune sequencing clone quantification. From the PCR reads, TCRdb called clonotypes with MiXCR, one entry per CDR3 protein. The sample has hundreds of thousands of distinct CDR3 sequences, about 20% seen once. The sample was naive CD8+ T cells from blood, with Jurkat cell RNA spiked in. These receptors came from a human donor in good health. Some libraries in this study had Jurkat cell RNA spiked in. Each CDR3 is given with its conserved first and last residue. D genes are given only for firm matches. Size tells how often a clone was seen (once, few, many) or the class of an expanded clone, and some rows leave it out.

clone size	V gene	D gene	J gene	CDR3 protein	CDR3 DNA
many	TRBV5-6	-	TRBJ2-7	CASSLGGGLSYEQYF	TGTGCCAGCAGCTTGGGCGGGGGCCTCTCCTACGAGCAGTACTTC
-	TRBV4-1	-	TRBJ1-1	CASSQETDWQGNSEAFF	TGCGCCAGCAGCCAAGAGACCGACTGGCAGGGCAATTCTGAAGCTTTCTTT
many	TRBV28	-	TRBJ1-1	CASRAEWGGMNTEAFF	TGTGCCAGCAGAGCAGAATGGGGGGGGATGAACACTGAAGCTTTCTTT
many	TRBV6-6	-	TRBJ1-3	CASSYGGQSFSGNTIYF	TGTGCCAGCAGTTACGGAGGACAGTCCTTCTCTGGAAACACCATATATTTT
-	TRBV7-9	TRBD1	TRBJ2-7	CASSPMLGTGVTYEQYF	TGTGCCAGCAGCCCGATGTTGGGGACAGGGGTGACCTACGAGCAGTACTTC
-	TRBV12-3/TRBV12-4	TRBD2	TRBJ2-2	CASIGLETGELFF	TGTGCCAGCATCGGACTAGAAACCGGGGAGCTGTTTTTT
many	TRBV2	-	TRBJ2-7	CASSEWGTGQEAYF	TGTGCCAGCAGTGAATGGGGGACGGGCCAGGAGGCATACTTC
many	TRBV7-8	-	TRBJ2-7	CASTYPRGSEQYF	TGTGCCAGCACCTATCCCAGGGGTAGTGAGCAGTACTTC
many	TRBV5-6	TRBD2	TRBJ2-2	CASSLIKPKGTSGKYTGELFF	TGTGCCAGCAGCTTGATAAAACCAAAAGGGACTAGCGGGAAGTACACCGGGGAGCTGTTTTTT
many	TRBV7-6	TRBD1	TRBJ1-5	CASSAGGPYQPQHF	TGTGCCAGCAGCGCAGGGGGCCCCTATCAGCCCCAGCATTTT
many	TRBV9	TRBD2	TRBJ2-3	CASSTSGITDTQYF	TGTGCCAGCAGCACTAGCGGAATCACAGATACGCAGTATTTT
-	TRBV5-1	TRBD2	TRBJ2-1	CASRAGGLSLYNEQFF	TGCGCCAGCAGGGCGGGGGGCCTCTCCCTATACAATGAGCAGTTCTTC
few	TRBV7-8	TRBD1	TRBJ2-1	CASSAEGQSYNEQFF	TGTGCCAGCAGCGCCGAGGGACAGTCCTACAATGAGCAGTTCTTC
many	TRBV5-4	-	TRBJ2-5	CASAGSGSETQYF	TGTGCCAGCGCAGGGTCCGGGTCGGAGACCCAGTACTTC